These 18 T cell receptor beta chains share one sample of origin, sequenced in a study of beta chain features in type 1 diabetes. Study results and limitations: Shorter TCRB CDR3s, moderately but significantly so, were found in Type 1 diabetes patients in all four CD4+ subsets.

Since all of the isolated RNA was reverse transcribed, expressed TCRB transcripts were what got sequenced. The repertoire was sequenced with immunoSEQ multiplex PCR; TCRdb's copy has only in-frame clones and lacks some. Of nearly 700,000 clones in the sample, roughly 13% were seen once. Their recognized antigens are unknown. The specimen was naive CD4+ T cells from blood. The source of these receptors is a man in his late teens or twenties with type 1 diabetes.

This clone was counted only a few times. The chain combines TRBV4-2 with TRBJ2-3, with 9 positions matching TRBD2. Per the germline V gene, CDR1 is LGHNA and CDR2 is YNFKEQ. The CDR3 sequence is 17 residues long. V dropped 3 bases and J dropped 2; count of bases not matched to a gene: 9. DNA of the CDR3: TGTGCCAGCAGCCACGCTACTACTAGCGGGTCCACAGATACGCAGTATTTT. Protein product: CASSHATTSGSTDTQYF.

This clone was seen a handful of times. The CDR3 DNA reads as TGTGCCAGCAGGTGGGACATCAGCAATCAGCCCCAGCATTTT. This codes for CASRWDISNQPQHF. The V gene is TRBV2, the J gene TRBJ1-5; a possible D gene is TRBD1 (6 bases). The CDR3 spans 14 residues. Germline CDR1 and CDR2: SNHLY and FYNNEI. V lost 6 bases, J lost 1 base, and 10 bases lay in between.

V is TRBV29-1 and J is TRBJ1-1; no clear D gene. Per germline, CDR1 SQVTM and CDR2 ANQGSEA. The CDR3 length is 11 residues. Trimming cost V 6 bases and J 7 bases, with 12 bases left between them. This chain's CDR3 is CSVTPMSEAFF. The CDR3 nucleotides are TGCAGCGTCACTCCTATGAGTGAAGCTTTCTTT.

The V and J genes are TRBV5-1 and TRBJ2-1; 9 bases match TRBD2. V lost 0 bases, J lost 7 bases, and 8 bases stayed unmatched. The germline V gene encodes CDR1 SGHRS and CDR2 YFSETQ. The CDR3 sequence is 16 residues long. The CDR3 nucleotides are TGCGCCAGCAGCTTGGATCCGGGACTAGCTACGAATGAGCAGTTCTTC. Translated: CASSLDPGLATNEQFF.

The chain combines TRBV7-9 with TRBJ2-7, with 7 bases identical to TRBD2. V lost 11 bases, J lost 0 bases, and 7 bases stayed unmatched. Per germline, CDR1 SEHNR and CDR2 FQNEAQ (reference sequence). The CDR3 loop spans 13 amino acids. The CDR3 DNA reads as TGTGCCGCCCGGGGGGTGAGCTCCTACGAGCAGTACTTC. Translated: CAARGVSSYEQYF. The complete variable domain, with remaining parts taken from reference TRBV7-9 and TRBJ2-7, reads DTGVSQNPRHKITKRGQNVTFRCDPISEHNRLYWYRQTLGQGPEFLTYFQNEAQLEKSRLLSDRFSAERPKGSFSTLEIQRTEQGDSAMYLCAARGVSSYEQYFGPGTRLTVT.

This clone was seen more than once but under ten times. V usage is TRBV7-7 and J usage is TRBJ2-5, with D perhaps TRBD2 (6 bases). This CDR3 has 16 residues. Germline lookup yields CDR1 SSHAT and CDR2 FNYEAQ (reference sequence). Trimming pared 0 bases from V and 3 bases from J, leaving 14 bases between. The CDR3 is CASSLAMEGGEETQYF. CDR3 nucleotide sequence: TGTGCCAGCAGCTTAGCGATGGAGGGCGGGGAAGAGACCCAGTACTTC.

This clone was observed a few times. The chain links TRBV21-1 to TRBJ2-7; TRBD2 reflects the table's D call only, with no check against the DNA. TRBV21-1 is classified as a pseudogene. The CDR3 has 16 residues. The CDR3 reads CASSKEGTSGLDEQYF. The CDR3 DNA follows: TGTGCCAGCAGCAAAGAGGGGACTAGCGGGCTGGACGAGCAGTACTTC.

This clone has only a few counts. The chain carries TRBV21-1 and TRBJ1-2; TRBD1 was called by the table and not checked on the DNA. TRBV21-1 is a pseudogene. The CDR3 totals 15 residues. CDR3 nucleotide sequence: TGTGCCATTGGGACAGGGGGTGACCCTAACTATGGCTACACCTTC. Residues: CAIGTGGDPNYGYTF.

This chain uses TRBV20-1 with TRBJ2-5, with D perhaps TRBD2 (6 bases). There are 11 residues in the CDR3. Germline V gives CDR1 DFQATT, CDR2 SNEGSKA (reference sequence). The DNA for the CDR3 is TGCACCCCCGCGGGGAGAGAGACCCAGTACTTC. Translating gives CTPAGRETQYF.

A few counts support this clone. J is TRBJ1-2 and V is TRBV12-5; D may be TRBD1 (6 bases). Germline CDR1 reads LGHNT; CDR2 reads FRNRAP. This CDR3 is 13 amino acids long. The V gene lost 3 bases and the J gene lost 6 bases, with 11 bases spanning the gap. The CDR3 here is CASGFRGQDGYTF. DNA for the CDR3: TGTGCTAGTGGTTTCAGGGGCCAGGATGGCTACACCTTC. The variable domain in full, with the rest retrieved from reference TRBV12-5 and TRBJ1-2, is DARVTQTPRHKVTEMGQEVTMRCQPILGHNTVFWYRQTMMQGLELLAYFRNRAPLDDSGMPKDRFSAEMPDATLATLKIQPSEPRDSAVYFCASGFRGQDGYTFGSGTRLTVV.

This clone was found a few times. A read error may produce the germline difference seen at one junction end. V and J are TRBV5-1 and TRBJ1-2, with D perhaps matching TRBD1 (5 bases). The CDR3 has 13 amino acids. CDR1 and CDR2 (germline): SGHRS, YFSETQ. The CDR3 region is CASRLEGSHGYTF. The CDR3 DNA follows: TGCGCCAGCAGGTTGGAGGGGTCGCATGGCTACACCTTC.

This clone turned up a few times. The chain joins TRBV30 to TRBJ2-7, with 9 nucleotides matching TRBD1. V was pared by 2 bases and J by 2 bases, with 7 bases of the junction left unmatched. The CDR3 covers 15 residues. Germline V gives CDR1 GTSNPN, CDR2 SVGIG (reference sequence). CDR3 DNA sequence: TGTGCCTGGAGTTCAGGGACAGGGATAACCTACGAGCAGTACTTC. Translated: CAWSSGTGITYEQYF.

This clone was seen a handful of times. This chain uses TRBV18 with TRBJ1-5, with 7 positions matching TRBD1. Per germline, CDR1 KGHSH and CDR2 LQKENI. The CDR3 has 15 residues. Germline trimming cut 6 bases from V and 0 bases from J; bases unmatched to any gene: 5. This CDR3 is CASSTTGNSNQPQHF. CDR3 DNA sequence: TGTGCCAGCTCGACGACAGGGAATAGCAATCAGCCCCAGCATTTT.

Concerning this clone itself: This same CDR3 is encoded by further DNA sequences in the sample. The chain carries TRBV7-6 and TRBJ2-3; no clear D. V shed 3 bases and J shed 0 bases, with 10 bases lying between them. The CDR3 runs 15 residues. The V gene's germline CDR1 is SGHVS and CDR2 FNYEAQ. CDR3 region: CASSLAGGSTDTQYF. The CDR3 bases are TGTGCCAGCAGCTTGGCCGGCGGAAGCACAGATACGCAGTATTTT.

The sample holds a few counts of this clone. V and J are TRBV7-9 and TRBJ2-3, with a possible D match to TRBD2 (5 bases). This CDR3 region has 14 residues. Germline CDR1 reads SEHNR; CDR2 reads FQNEAQ (reference sequence). V lost 5 bases, J lost 1 base, and 10 bases lay in between. Here the CDR3 reads CASSPDGGTDTQYF. The CDR3, as DNA: TGTGCCAGCAGCCCCGACGGGGGCACAGATACGCAGTATTTT.

The sample holds a few counts of this clone. The V call is TRBV29-1, the J call TRBJ2-3, with TRBD2 matching over 12 bases. Trimming removed 3 bases from V and 4 bases from J; junction bases left unmatched: 2. CDR3 size: 14 residues. The V gene's germline CDR1 is SQVTM and CDR2 ANQGSEA. CDR3 sequence (DNA): TGCAGCGTTGAGAGGACTAGCGGGGCAGATACGCAGTATTTT. Amino acids: CSVERTSGADTQYF.

The chain carries TRBV7-8 and TRBJ1-2; no clear D gene. V was shortened by 5 bases and J by 8 bases, with 18 bases between the two germline ends. This CDR3 has 14 residues. Per the germline V gene, CDR1 is SGHVS and CDR2 is FQNEAQ. The DNA for the CDR3 is TGTGCCAGCAGCCCCCGTTCGGGGAATCGGGGCTACACCTTC. It yields the protein CASSPRSGNRGYTF.

This clone was seen only a few times. The chain combines TRBV4-2 with TRBJ2-3, with no clear D. V was clipped by 5 bases and J by 6 bases, with 9 bases between them. The germline V gene has CDR1 LGHNA and CDR2 YNFKEQ. This CDR3 spans 12 amino acids. The CDR3 DNA reads as TGTGCCAGCAGCAGTTTATCTGATACGCAGTATTTT. This encodes CASSSLSDTQYF.